This T cell receptor (beta chain) came from a study of T cell changes during pregnancy in multiple sclerosis. CDR3 length equals 17 residues. V was cut by 0 bases and J by 1 base, with 10 bases left in between. Germline CDR1 reads ENHRY; CDR2 reads SYGVKD. Repertoires were generated with immunoSEQ multiplex PCR, while TCRdb's copy carries only in-frame clones and drops some. The sample records around 30,000 clones, approximately 86% being singletons. Sequenced here: CD8+ T cells from peripheral blood mononuclear cells, sampled in the first trimester of pregnancy. The chain has TRBV10-3 and TRBJ1-6; tentative D call: TRBD1 (5 bases). The TCR comes from a female donor with multiple sclerosis, enrolled in a pregnancy study. The CDR3 spells CAISESAGWSYNSPLHF. The CDR3 coding sequence is TGTGCCATCAGTGAGTCAGCAGGGTGGTCCTATAATTCACCCCTCCACTTT.